Presented here are 5 T cell receptor beta chains from one specimen sequenced in a study of post-analysis software for immune sequencing data. Study results and caveats: Higher frequency in patients than in controls was seen for roughly five TRBV segments, with TRBV5-6, TRBV5-1 and TRBV20-1 among them.

No cognate antigen is known for these TCRs. Each TCR beta cDNA library carried unique molecular identifiers. Via MiXCR, TCRdb re-called the PCR reads, giving one row per CDR3 protein. The repertoire holds fewer than 850,000 distinct CDR3 sequences, with roughly 29% as singletons. What was sequenced was blood. The receptor source for this set is a girl under 18 with multiple sclerosis.

Turning to this clonotype: The junction shows a germline mismatch at one end, possibly a read error. The chain links TRBV14 to TRBJ2-1, with TRBD2 matching 8 bases. The germline gives CDR1 SGHDN, CDR2 FVKESK. This CDR3 region has 15 residues. The CDR3 spells CTSSRVSGTYNEQFF. The CDR3 DNA reads TGTACCAGCAGCCGGGTTAGCGGGACCTACAATGAGCAGTTCTTC.

The J gene is TRBJ2-7, the V gene TRBV6-6; D is ambiguous. Germline loops: CDR1 MNHNY, CDR2 SVGAGI (reference sequence). The CDR3 length is 15 residues. Deletions cut 0 bases from V and 3 bases from J, with 12 bases between. As DNA, the CDR3 is TGTGCCAGCAGTTACTCTCCGAGTCTAGGCTACGAGCAGTACTTC. It is translated as CASSYSPSLGYEQYF.

The chain recombines TRBV12-3 or TRBV12-4 with TRBJ2-2; TRBD2 matches at 9 bases. V lost 6 bases, J lost 6 bases, and 8 bases stayed unmatched. The CDR3 is 15 residues long. Written as DNA, the CDR3 is TGTGCCAGCAGGTCTAGCGGGAATTTCGCCGGGGAGCTGTTTTTT. It encodes CASRSSGNFAGELFF.

The J gene is TRBJ1-1, the V gene TRBV20-1, with 8 bases that match TRBD1. Germline V gene data show CDR1 as DFQATT and CDR2 as SNEGSKA (reference sequence). The J segment lost 4 bases and the V segment lost 5 bases, leaving 6 bases of the junction unmatched. There are 13 residues in the CDR3. CDR3 protein: CSASGGGGTEAFF. The CDR3 bases are TGCAGTGCTTCAGGGGGCGGAGGCACTGAAGCTTTCTTT.

This chain uses TRBV28 with TRBJ2-7; D gene unclear. V was cut by 5 bases and J by 5 bases, with 16 bases left in between. CDR3 length: 14 amino acids. Germline V gene data show CDR1 as MDHEN and CDR2 as SYDVKM. CDR3 DNA: TGTGCCAGCAGTAGAAGAATCGGCGGCGACGAGCAGTACTTC. Translation gives CASSRRIGGDEQYF.